The T cell receptor beta chain under discussion was sequenced for a study of T cell responses to AZD1222 COVID-19 vaccine. Looking at the study overall: Pooling of second doses given at about 4 or about 12 weeks was done. Whole-study findings and limits: Two AZD1222 doses significantly raised spike-specific TCR breadth and depth over controls. Dominant CD4 TCR responses targeted spike regions 160-218 and 743-854.

This CDR3 region has 14 residues. Germline V gene lookup returns CDR1 SGHTA and CDR2 FQGTGA. The V gene end was trimmed by 4 bases and the J gene end by 2 bases; junction bases not matched to a gene: 3. Profiling relied on immunoSEQ multiplex PCR, and the TCRdb table lists in-frame clones only, not all of them. The top ten hold 1.1% of the sample, which has approximately 130,000 clones, roughly 90% seen once. About this clone: Its antigen is not known.

This receptor was obtained from an adult in good health. The starting material was peripheral blood, obtained on day 0 of AZD1222 vaccination. J is TRBJ2-7 and V is TRBV7-3; TRBD1 matches 9 bases. CDR3 loop: CASSYDRGAYEQYF. CDR3 DNA: TGTGCCAGCAGCTACGACAGGGGGGCCTACGAGCAGTACTTC.